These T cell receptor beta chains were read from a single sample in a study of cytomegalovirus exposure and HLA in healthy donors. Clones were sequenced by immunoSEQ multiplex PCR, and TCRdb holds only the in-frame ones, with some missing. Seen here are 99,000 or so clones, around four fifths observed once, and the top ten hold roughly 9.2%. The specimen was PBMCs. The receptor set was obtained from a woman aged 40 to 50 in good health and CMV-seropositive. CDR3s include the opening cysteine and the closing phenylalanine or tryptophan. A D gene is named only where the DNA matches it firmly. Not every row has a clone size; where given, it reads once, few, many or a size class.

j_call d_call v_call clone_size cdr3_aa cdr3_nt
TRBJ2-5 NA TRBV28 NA CASSLFLSWETETQYF TGTGCCAGCAGTTTATTTTTGTCGTGGGAGACGGAGACCCAGTACTTC
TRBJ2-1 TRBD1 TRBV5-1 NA CASSEGTGDLNEQFF TGCGCCAGCAGCGAAGGGACAGGGGATCTCAATGAGCAGTTCTTC
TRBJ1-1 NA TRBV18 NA CASSQALGGDEAFF TGTGCCAGCTCACAGGCCCTAGGGGGAGATGAAGCTTTCTTT
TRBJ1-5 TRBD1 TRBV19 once CASSMGQGMYQPQHF TGTGCCAGTAGTATGGGACAGGGGATGTATCAGCCCCAGCATTTT
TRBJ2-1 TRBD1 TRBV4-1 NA CASSQGQGSYNEQFF TGCGCCAGCAGCCAAGGACAGGGCTCCTACAATGAGCAGTTCTTC
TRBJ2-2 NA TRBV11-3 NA CASSTRQTGELFF TGTGCCAGCAGCACCCGACAGACCGGGGAGCTGTTTTTT
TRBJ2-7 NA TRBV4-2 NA CASSLGGRGAYEQYF TGTGCCAGCAGCCTGGGGGGGCGGGGCGCCTACGAGCAGTACTTC
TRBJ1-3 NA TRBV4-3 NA CASSQEEYGNTIYF TGCGCCAGCAGCCAAGAAGAGTATGGAAACACCATATATTTT
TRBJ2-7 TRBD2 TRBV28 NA CASSLVAGGLGEQYF TGTGCCAGCAGTTTAGTGGCGGGAGGGCTAGGCGAGCAGTACTTC
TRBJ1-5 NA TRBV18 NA CASSLSQGNQPQHF TGTGCCAGCTCTCTGTCCCAGGGCAATCAGCCCCAGCATTTT
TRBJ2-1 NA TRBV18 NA CASSPQKANEQFF TGTGCCAGCTCACCACAGAAAGCCAATGAGCAGTTCTTC
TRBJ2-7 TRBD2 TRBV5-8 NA CASRNWRGGTGEQYF TGTGCCAGCAGGAATTGGCGGGGGGGCACGGGGGAGCAGTACTTC
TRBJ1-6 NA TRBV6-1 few CASSEKIALHF TGTGCCAGCAGTGAGAAGATAGCCCTCCACTTT
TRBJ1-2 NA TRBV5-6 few CASSESGFYGYTF TGTGCCAGCAGCGAGTCAGGGTTCTATGGCTACACCTTC
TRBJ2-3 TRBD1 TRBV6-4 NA CASSDIQGAVDTQYF TGTGCCAGCAGTGATATCCAGGGGGCAGTGGATACGCAGTATTTT
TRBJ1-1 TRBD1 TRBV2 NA CASIGGGRDTEAFF TGTGCCAGCATCGGAGGGGGCAGGGACACTGAAGCTTTCTTT
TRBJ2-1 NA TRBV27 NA CASVSSPYNEQFF TGTGCCAGCGTTTCTTCCCCCTACAATGAGCAGTTCTTC
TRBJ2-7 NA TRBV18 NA CASSPPSQNYEQYF TGTGCCAGCTCACCACCGTCCCAAAACTACGAGCAGTACTTC
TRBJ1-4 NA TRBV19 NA CASSKGRQANEKLFF TGTGCCAGTAGTAAAGGGAGACAAGCTAATGAAAAACTGTTTTTT
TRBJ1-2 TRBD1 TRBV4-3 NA CASSLETGTPVNGYTF TGCGCCAGCAGCCTAGAGACAGGGACGCCGGTGAATGGCTACACCTTC
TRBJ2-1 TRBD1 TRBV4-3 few CASRERDRDYNEQFF TGCGCCAGCCGGGAACGGGACAGGGACTACAATGAGCAGTTCTTC
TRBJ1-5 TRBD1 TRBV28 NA CASSFGRRGRGNQPQHF TGTGCCAGCAGTTTCGGTCGGAGGGGGCGCGGAAATCAGCCCCAGCATTTT
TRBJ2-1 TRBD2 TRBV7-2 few CASSLALPLAGVSSYNEQFF TGTGCCAGCAGCTTAGCCCTCCCTCTAGCGGGGGTGAGCTCCTACAATGAGCAGTTCTTC
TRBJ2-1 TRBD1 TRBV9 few CASSVLGQFYNEQFF TGTGCCAGCAGCGTACTGGGACAGTTCTACAATGAGCAGTTCTTC
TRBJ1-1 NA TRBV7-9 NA CASSYRGLGNTEAFF TGTGCCAGCAGTTACCGGGGACTGGGAAACACTGAAGCTTTCTTT
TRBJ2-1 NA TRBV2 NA CASSPSPTQGGDEQFF TGTGCCAGCAGTCCCTCGCCCACTCAGGGAGGTGATGAGCAGTTCTTC
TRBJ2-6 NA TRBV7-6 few CASSRSLSFSGANVLTF TGTGCCAGCAGCAGATCCCTAAGCTTCTCTGGGGCCAACGTCCTGACTTTC
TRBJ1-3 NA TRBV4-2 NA CASSQRDTRRSGNTIYF TGTGCCAGCAGCCAACGGGACACCCGACGCTCTGGAAACACCATATATTTT
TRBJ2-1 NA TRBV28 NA CASTNGWGPYNEQFF TGTGCCAGCACCAACGGCTGGGGGCCATACAATGAGCAGTTCTTC